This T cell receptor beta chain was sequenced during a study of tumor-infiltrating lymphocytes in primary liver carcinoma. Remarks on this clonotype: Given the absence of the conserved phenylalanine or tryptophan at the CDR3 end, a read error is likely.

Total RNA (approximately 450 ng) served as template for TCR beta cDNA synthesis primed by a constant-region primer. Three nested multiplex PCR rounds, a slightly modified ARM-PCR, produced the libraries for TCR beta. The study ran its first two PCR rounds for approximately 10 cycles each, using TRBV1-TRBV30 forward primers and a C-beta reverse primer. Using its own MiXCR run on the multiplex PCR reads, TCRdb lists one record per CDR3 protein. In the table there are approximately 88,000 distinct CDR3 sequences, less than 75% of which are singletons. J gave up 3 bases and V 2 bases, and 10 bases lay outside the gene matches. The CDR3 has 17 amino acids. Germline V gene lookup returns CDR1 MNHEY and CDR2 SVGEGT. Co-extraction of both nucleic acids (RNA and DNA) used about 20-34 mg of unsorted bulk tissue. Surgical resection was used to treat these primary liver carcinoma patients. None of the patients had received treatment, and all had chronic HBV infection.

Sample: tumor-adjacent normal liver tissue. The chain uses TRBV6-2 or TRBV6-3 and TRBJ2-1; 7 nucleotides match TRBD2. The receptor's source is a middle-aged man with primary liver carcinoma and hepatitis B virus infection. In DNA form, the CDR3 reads TGTGCCAGCAGTTACCCCCATCAGACTAGCTTCTACAATGAGCAGTTCTTA. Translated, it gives CASSYPHQTSFYNEQFL.